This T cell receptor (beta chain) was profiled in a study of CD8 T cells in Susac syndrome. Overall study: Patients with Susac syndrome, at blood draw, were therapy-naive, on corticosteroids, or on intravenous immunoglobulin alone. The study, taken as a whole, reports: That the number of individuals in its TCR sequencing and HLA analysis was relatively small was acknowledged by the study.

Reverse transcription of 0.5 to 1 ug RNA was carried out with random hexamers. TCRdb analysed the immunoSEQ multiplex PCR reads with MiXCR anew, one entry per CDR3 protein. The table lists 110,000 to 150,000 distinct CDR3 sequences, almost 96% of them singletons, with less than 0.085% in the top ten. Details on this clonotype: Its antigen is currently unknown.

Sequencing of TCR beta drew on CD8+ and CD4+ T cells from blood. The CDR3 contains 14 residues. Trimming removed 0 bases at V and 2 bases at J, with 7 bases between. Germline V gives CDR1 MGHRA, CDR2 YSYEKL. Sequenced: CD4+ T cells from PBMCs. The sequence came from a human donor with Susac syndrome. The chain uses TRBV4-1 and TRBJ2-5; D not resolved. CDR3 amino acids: CASSQDRIQETQYF. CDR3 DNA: TGCGCCAGCAGCCAAGACAGGATTCAAGAGACCCAGTACTTC.